This T cell receptor beta chain was observed in a study of post-analysis software for immune sequencing data. Study at large: Several disease courses (relapsing-remitting, secondary progressive and progressive-relapsing) of multiple sclerosis were included. Overall study results and limits: Samples made in the same batch grouped tightly together by F measure. Multiple sclerosis patients showed significantly lower normalized Chao1 diversity than controls did. TRBV5-6, TRBV5-1 and TRBV20-1 belonged to a set of a few TRBV segments that were more frequent in patients than controls.

J gave up 1 base and V 6 bases, and 8 bases lay outside the gene matches. The CDR3 spans 15 residues. The germline CDR1 and CDR2 sequences are LNHDA and SQIVND (reference sequence). Unique molecular identifiers featured in each of the TCR beta cDNA libraries. Each batch of about 0.9 to 10 million T cells produced roughly 450,000 cDNA molecules. TCRdb reanalysed the PCR reads using MiXCR and keeps one entry per CDR3 protein. There are a few hundred thousand distinct CDR3 sequences in the sample; about 40% occur only once, and less than 10% lies in the top ten. This clonotype showed up just a few times. Its antigen is still unknown.

The chain employs TRBV19 and TRBJ2-7, with TRBD1 matching 8 bases. The TCR originated in a girl aged 2 to 10 with multiple sclerosis. Source material: blood. The CDR3 region is CASRERTGPSYEQYF. The DNA for the CDR3 is TGTGCCAGTAGGGAGAGGACAGGGCCTTCCTACGAGCAGTACTTC.